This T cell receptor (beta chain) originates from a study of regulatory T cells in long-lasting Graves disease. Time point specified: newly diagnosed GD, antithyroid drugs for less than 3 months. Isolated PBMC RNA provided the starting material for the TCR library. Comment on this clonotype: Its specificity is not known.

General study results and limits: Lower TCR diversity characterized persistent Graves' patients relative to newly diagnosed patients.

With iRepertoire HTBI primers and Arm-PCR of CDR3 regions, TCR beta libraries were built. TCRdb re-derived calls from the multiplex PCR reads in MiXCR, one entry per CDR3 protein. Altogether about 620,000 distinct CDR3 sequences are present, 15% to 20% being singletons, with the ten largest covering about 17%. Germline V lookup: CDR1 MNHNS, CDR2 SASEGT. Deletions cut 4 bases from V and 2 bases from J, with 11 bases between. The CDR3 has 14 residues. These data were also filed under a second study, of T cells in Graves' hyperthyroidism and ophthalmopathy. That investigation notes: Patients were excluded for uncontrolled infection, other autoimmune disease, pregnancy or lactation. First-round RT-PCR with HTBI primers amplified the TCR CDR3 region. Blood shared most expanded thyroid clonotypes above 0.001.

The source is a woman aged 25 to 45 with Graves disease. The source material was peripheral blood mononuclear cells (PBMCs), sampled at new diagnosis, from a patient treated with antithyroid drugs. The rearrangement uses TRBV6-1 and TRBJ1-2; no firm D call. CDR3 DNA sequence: TGTGCCAGCAGTGGGCGAACTCAAAACTATGGCTACACCTTC. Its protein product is CASSGRTQNYGYTF.